This TCR beta chain was captured in a study of vaccination effects on CD4 cells after COVID-19. TCRdb's copy holds only in-frame clones and misses some; the assay was immunoSEQ multiplex PCR. The sample shows tens of thousands of clones, 79% of them seen only once. Of note for this clone: As yet, its antigen is unknown.

CDR3 size: 14 residues. J gave up 6 bases and V 5 bases, and 4 bases lay outside the gene matches. CDR1 is LNHDA, CDR2 SQIVND, per germline (reference sequence). CD4+ T cells specific for antigen were expanded with viral peptide pools by the ViraFEST assay before sequencing. Following an approximately 9-day culture, CD4+ T cells were purified. The vaccine recipients had no prior SARS-CoV-2 infection, with negative nucleocapsid antibodies. The TCR sequence derives from a human donor who received a COVID-19 vaccine. This chain connects TRBV19 to TRBJ1-6; 7 positions agree with TRBD1. The starting material was CD4+ T cells from PBMCs cultured with HCoV-OC43 spike peptides, obtained before COVID-19 vaccination. Documented subset: HCoV-OC43 spike overlapping peptide pool stimulation. Here the CDR3 reads CASSPGQSNSPLHF. Here the CDR3 DNA reads TGTGCCAGTAGTCCGGGACAGTCTAATTCACCCCTCCACTTT.